This T cell receptor beta chain was found in a study of breast tumors, draining lymph nodes, adjacent tissues. TCRdb independently ran MiXCR on the multiplex PCR reads; one entry per CDR3 protein. The table lists 200,000 to 250,000 distinct CDR3 sequences, less than 40% of them singletons. Trimming cost V 4 bases and J 0 bases, with 10 bases left between them. Germline CDR1 is SGHAT and CDR2 is FQNNGV. This CDR3 spans 15 amino acids. This clonotype was found many times. No antigen is known for it. Breast cancer patients provided tissue from their axillary draining lymph nodes. Overall study findings and caveats: Compared with basal-like, luminal-like tumors shared significantly more repertoire with nontumor tissue. The lymph node origin of tumor T cells was framed as consistent with a hypothesis, not demonstrated.

The sample was axillary lymph node tissue. The source is a female donor with breast cancer. Some clones in this sample may be carry-over from other donors' samples. The chain links TRBV11-2 to TRBJ2-1; D is possibly TRBD2 (6 bases). CDR3 nucleotides: TGTGCCAGCAGCTGGCGGGGTTCCTCCTACAATGAGCAGTTCTTC. Residues: CASSWRGSSYNEQFF.